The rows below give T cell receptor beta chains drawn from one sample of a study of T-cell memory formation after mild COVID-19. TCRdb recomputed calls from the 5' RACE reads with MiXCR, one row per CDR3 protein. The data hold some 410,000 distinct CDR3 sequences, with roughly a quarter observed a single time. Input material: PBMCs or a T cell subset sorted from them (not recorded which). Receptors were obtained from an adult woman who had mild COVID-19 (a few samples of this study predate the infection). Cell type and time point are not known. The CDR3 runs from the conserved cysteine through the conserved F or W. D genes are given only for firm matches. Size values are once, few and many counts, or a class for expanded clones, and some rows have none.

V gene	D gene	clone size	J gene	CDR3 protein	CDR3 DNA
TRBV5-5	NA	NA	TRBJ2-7	CASSYRTDLQDEQYF	TGTGCCAGCAGCTATCGGACAGACCTCCAGGACGAGCAGTACTTC
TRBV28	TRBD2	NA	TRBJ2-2	CASSLIGRAFTGELFF	TGTGCCAGCAGTTTGATCGGGAGGGCCTTCACCGGGGAGCTGTTTTTT
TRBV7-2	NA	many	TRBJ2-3	CASSPARRTDTQYF	TGTGCCAGCAGCCCAGCACGACGGACAGATACGCAGTATTTT
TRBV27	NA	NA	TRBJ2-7	CASSSGLRSDEQYF	TGTGCCAGCAGTTCCGGGCTCCGAAGCGACGAGCAGTACTTC
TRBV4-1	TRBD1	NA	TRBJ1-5	CASSLSGTGGQPQHF	TGCGCCAGCAGCCTCTCCGGGACAGGGGGGCAGCCCCAGCATTTT
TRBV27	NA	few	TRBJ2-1	CASRLIMDYKQFF	TGTGCCAGCAGACTTATTATGGACTATAAGCAGTTCTTC
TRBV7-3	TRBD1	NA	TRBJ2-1	CASSLRWDRGFDEQFF	TGTGCCAGCAGCTTAAGGTGGGACAGGGGGTTCGATGAGCAGTTCTTC
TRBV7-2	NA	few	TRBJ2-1	CASSQTSHEQFF	TGTGCCAGCAGTCAGACTTCCCATGAGCAGTTCTTC
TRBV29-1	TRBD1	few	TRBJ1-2	CSARDSDNYGYTF	TGCAGCGCTCGGGACAGTGACAACTATGGCTACACCTTC
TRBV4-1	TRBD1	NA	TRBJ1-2	CASSQWTGPSGYTF	TGCGCCAGCAGCCAATGGACAGGGCCTAGTGGCTACACCTTC
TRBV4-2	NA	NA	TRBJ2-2	CASSQDLGLPGATGELFF	TGTGCCAGCAGCCAAGATCTGGGGCTACCGGGGGCCACCGGGGAGCTGTTTTTT
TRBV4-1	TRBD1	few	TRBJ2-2	CASSQVDRVGTGELFF	TGCGCCAGCAGCCAAGTTGACAGGGTGGGCACCGGGGAGCTGTTTTTT
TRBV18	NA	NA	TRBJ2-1	CASSPLVEQFF	TGTGCCAGCTCACCACTGGTTGAGCAGTTCTTC
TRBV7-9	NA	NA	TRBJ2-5	CASSFWASHETQYF	TGTGCCAGCAGCTTCTGGGCTAGTCATGAGACCCAGTACTTC
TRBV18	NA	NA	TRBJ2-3	CASSPPMPTDTQYF	TGTGCCAGCTCACCACCGATGCCCACAGATACGCAGTATTTT
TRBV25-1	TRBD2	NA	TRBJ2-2	CASSETAGGKLFANTGELFF	TGTGCCAGCAGTGAAACAGCGGGAGGGAAACTGTTCGCGAACACCGGGGAGCTGTTTTTT
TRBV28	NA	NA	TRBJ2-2	CASSPLPGGGETGELFF	TGTGCCAGCAGTCCCCTTCCAGGGGGGGGCGAGACCGGGGAGCTGTTTTTT
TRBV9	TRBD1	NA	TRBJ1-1	CASSVVVTGGPWSEAFF	TGTGCCAGCAGCGTAGTCGTCACAGGGGGCCCCTGGAGTGAAGCTTTCTTT
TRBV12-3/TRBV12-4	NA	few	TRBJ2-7	CASSPDGTPGSYEQYF	TGTGCCAGCAGCCCAGATGGGACGCCCGGCTCCTACGAGCAGTACTTC
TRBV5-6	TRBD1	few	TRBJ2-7	CASSLYRGHEQYF	TGTGCCAGCAGCTTGTACAGGGGGCATGAGCAGTACTTC
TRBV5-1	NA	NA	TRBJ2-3	CASTGHLGGDTQYF	TGCGCCAGCACGGGCCACCTGGGCGGAGATACGCAGTATTTT
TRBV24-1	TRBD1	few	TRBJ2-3	CATSVRQGATDTQYF	TGTGCCACCAGTGTGCGGCAGGGGGCAACAGATACGCAGTATTTT
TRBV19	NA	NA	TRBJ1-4	CASSILLPAEKLFF	TGTGCCAGTAGTATACTCCTGCCTGCTGAAAAACTGTTTTTT
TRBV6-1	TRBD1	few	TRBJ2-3	CASSERDRVTDTQYF	TGTGCCAGCAGTGAGCGGGACAGGGTCACGGATACGCAGTATTTT
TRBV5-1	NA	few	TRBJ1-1	CASSLGQRGGEAFF	TGCGCCAGCAGCTTAGGACAGCGAGGGGGTGAAGCTTTCTTT
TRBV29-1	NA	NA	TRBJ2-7	CSVVWGSAYEQYF	TGCAGCGTTGTTTGGGGCTCGGCCTACGAGCAGTACTTC
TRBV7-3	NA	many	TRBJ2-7	CASSFRGSYEQYF	TGTGCCAGCAGCTTCAGGGGCTCCTACGAGCAGTACTTC
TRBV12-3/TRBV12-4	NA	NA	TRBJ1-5	CASRAGVSNQPQHF	TGTGCCAGCAGAGCCGGGGTTAGCAATCAGCCCCAGCATTTT
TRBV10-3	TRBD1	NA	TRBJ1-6	CAISATGDSPLHF	TGTGCCATCAGTGCTACAGGGGATTCACCCCTCCACTTT
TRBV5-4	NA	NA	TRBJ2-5	CASSTTGGETQYF	TGTGCCAGCAGCACGACCGGAGGAGAGACCCAGTACTTC
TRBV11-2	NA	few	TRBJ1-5	CASSKRGEGGQPQHF	TGTGCCAGCAGCAAGCGAGGAGAGGGCGGCCAGCCCCAGCATTTT
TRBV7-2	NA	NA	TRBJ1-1	CASSSQTGINTEAFF	TGTGCCAGCAGCTCCCAGACGGGAATTAATACTGAAGCTTTCTTT
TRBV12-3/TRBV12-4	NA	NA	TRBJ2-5	CASSFPGDQETQYF	TGTGCCAGCAGTTTCCCCGGAGACCAAGAGACCCAGTACTTC
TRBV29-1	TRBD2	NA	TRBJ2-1	CSVEDAKRESVYEQFF	TGCAGCGTTGAAGATGCCAAGCGGGAGAGTGTGTATGAGCAGTTCTTC
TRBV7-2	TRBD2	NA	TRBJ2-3	CASSLAGTSMNTDTQYF	TGTGCCAGCAGCTTGGCCGGGACTAGCATGAACACAGATACGCAGTATTTT
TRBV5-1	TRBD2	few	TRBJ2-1	CASSLPGLAGRNEQFF	TGCGCCAGCAGTCTTCCGGGACTAGCGGGAAGGAATGAGCAGTTCTTC
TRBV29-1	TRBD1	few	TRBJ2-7	CSVARTGAYEQYF	TGCAGCGTTGCCCGGACAGGGGCCTACGAGCAGTACTTC
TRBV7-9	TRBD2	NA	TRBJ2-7	CASSFGLAGVNEQYF	TGTGCCAGCAGCTTTGGACTAGCGGGAGTAAATGAGCAGTACTTC
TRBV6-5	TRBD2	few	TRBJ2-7	CASSYGLAGGYEQYF	TGTGCCAGCAGTTACGGGCTAGCGGGAGGTTACGAGCAGTACTTC
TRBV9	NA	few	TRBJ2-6	CASSPHGPGPLGANVLTF	TGTGCCAGCAGCCCACACGGGCCGGGACCTCTGGGGGCCAACGTCCTGACTTTC
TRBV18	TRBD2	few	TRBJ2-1	CASSPPRASGRNEQFF	TGTGCCAGCTCTCCCCCTAGGGCTAGCGGACGGAATGAGCAGTTCTTC
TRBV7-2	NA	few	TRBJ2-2	CATRPTGELFF	TGTGCCACCCGACCCACCGGGGAGCTGTTTTTT
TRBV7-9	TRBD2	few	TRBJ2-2	CASSPSGGNTGELFF	TGCGCCAGCAGCCCTAGCGGGGGGAACACCGGGGAGCTGTTTTTT
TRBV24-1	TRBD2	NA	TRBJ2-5	CATSDPGTSGSSGTQYF	TGTGCCACCAGTGACCCGGGGACTAGCGGGTCCTCAGGCACCCAGTACTTC
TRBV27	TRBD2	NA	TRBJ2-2	CASSLLGLARTGELFF	TGTGCCAGCAGCCTTCTGGGACTAGCGCGAACCGGGGAGCTGTTTTTT
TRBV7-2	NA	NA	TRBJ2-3	CASSFAGGSADTQYF	TGTGCCAGCAGTTTTGCCGGGGGTAGCGCAGATACGCAGTATTTT
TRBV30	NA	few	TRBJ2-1	CAWSVVGVVEQFF	TGTGCCTGGAGTGTCGTTGGAGTTGTTGAGCAGTTCTTC
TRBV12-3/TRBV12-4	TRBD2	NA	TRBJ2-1	CASSSLAGMNNEQFF	TGTGCCAGCAGTTCTCTAGCGGGGATGAACAATGAGCAGTTCTTC
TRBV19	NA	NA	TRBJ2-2	CASSIPGRTNTGELFF	TGTGCCAGTAGTATCCCCGGACGGACGAACACCGGGGAGCTGTTTTTT
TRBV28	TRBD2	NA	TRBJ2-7	CASSLWTSGRNEQYF	TGTGCCAGCAGTCTATGGACTAGCGGGAGGAACGAGCAGTACTTC
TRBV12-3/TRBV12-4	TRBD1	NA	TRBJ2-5	CASSLRPGGTETQYF	TGTGCCAGCAGTTTGAGACCAGGGGGCACGGAGACCCAGTACTTC
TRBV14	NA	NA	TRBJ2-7	CASSLWTYEQYF	TGTGCCAGCAGCCTATGGACCTACGAGCAGTACTTC
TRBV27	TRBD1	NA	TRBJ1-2	CASRWKTGPYYGYTF	TGTGCCAGCAGATGGAAGACAGGGCCTTACTATGGCTACACCTTC
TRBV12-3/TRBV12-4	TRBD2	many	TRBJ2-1	CASSLRVAGGPSIVNEQFF	TGTGCCAGCAGTTTGCGAGTAGCGGGGGGGCCGAGTATAGTCAATGAGCAGTTCTTC
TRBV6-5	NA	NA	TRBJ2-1	CASRVSGYSYNEQFF	TGTGCCAGCAGAGTTTCGGGGTACTCCTACAATGAGCAGTTCTTC